What follows are 32 T cell receptor beta chains derived from one specimen sequenced in a study of shared clonotypes between healthy human individuals. Positively selected for CCR7, the CD45RO-negative cells used as naive CD8 cells excluded terminally differentiated effector memory CD45RA+ cells. Generated by immunoSEQ multiplex PCR, the TCRdb table keeps only in-frame clones and is missing some. The sample comprises 1.5 million to 2.5 million clones, about 95% of which are singletons, and 1.2% rests with the top ten. The sequencing input was naive CD8+ T cells sorted from blood. The source is a young man in good health.

The rearrangement uses TRBV19 and TRBJ1-2; D is ambiguous. Germline V gives CDR1 LNHDA, CDR2 SQIVND (reference sequence). Trimming left V 0 bases short and J 0 bases short, with 8 bases between. The CDR3 is 15 residues long. This chain's CDR3 is CASSIDRKANYGYTF. CDR3 sequence (DNA): TGTGCCAGTAGTATAGACAGAAAAGCTAACTATGGCTACACCTTC.

The V call is TRBV5-1, the J call TRBJ2-1; D is unclear. Deletions cut 4 bases from V and 6 bases from J, with 20 bases between. CDR3 length equals 16 residues. Looked up from germline, CDR1 is SGHRS and CDR2 is YFSETQ. This CDR3 is CASSIIPGDLGNEQFF. The CDR3 DNA is TGCGCCAGCAGCATAATTCCTGGAGACCTAGGCAATGAGCAGTTCTTC.

The CDR3 sequence is CASSWGGLAGVYEQYF. CDR3 in DNA: TGTGCCAGCAGCTGGGGCGGACTAGCGGGGGTCTACGAGCAGTACTTC. The rearrangement uses TRBV7-9 and TRBJ2-7, with 13 positions matching TRBD2. Germline trimming cut 4 bases from V and 3 bases from J; bases unmatched to any gene: 6. The CDR3 runs 16 residues. Per the germline V gene, CDR1 is SEHNR and CDR2 is FQNEAQ (reference sequence). Combining the CDR3 with reference TRBV7-9 and TRBJ2-7 gives the whole variable domain DTGVSQNPRHKITKRGQNVTFRCDPISEHNRLYWYRQTLGQGPEFLTYFQNEAQLEKSRLLSDRFSAERPKGSFSTLEIQRTEQGDSAMYLCASSWGGLAGVYEQYFGPGTRLTVT.

The J gene is TRBJ2-7, the V gene TRBV4-2; D unclear. The germline V gene has CDR1 LGHNA and CDR2 YNFKEQ. The ends were cut back, 0 bases at V and 6 bases at J, with 15 bases in the middle. This CDR3 spans 15 amino acids. CDR3 bases: TGTGCCAGCAGCCAAGAAGAGGTGGGTAGCTTCGAGCAGTACTTC. It specifies CASSQEEVGSFEQYF.

Note on this clone: The sample contains more than one DNA sequence encoding this CDR3. This sequence joins TRBV4-1 and TRBJ2-7; no clear D. Germline V gives CDR1 MGHRA, CDR2 YSYEKL. V lost 0 bases and J 0 bases, leaving 9 bases between the germline ends. There are 15 residues in the CDR3. Written as DNA, the CDR3 is TGCGCCAGCAGCCAAGAGGCAGTTAGCTCCTACGAGCAGTACTTC. The encoded protein is CASSQEAVSSYEQYF.

V and J are TRBV4-3 and TRBJ2-7, with 12 bases aligning to TRBD2. This CDR3 contains 16 residues. Germline values: CDR1 LGHNA, CDR2 YSLEER. V was pared by 4 bases and J by 3 bases, with 7 bases of the junction left unmatched. The CDR3 nucleotides are TGCGCCAGCAGCCTCGGGACTAGCGGGCCGTACTACGAGCAGTACTTC. Translated, it gives CASSLGTSGPYYEQYF.

The chain uses TRBV10-2 and TRBJ2-1, with D hard to call. CDR1 and CDR2 (germline): WSHSY, SAAADI. The ends were cut back, 3 bases at V and 8 bases at J, with 11 bases in the middle. The CDR3 totals 13 residues. Here the CDR3 reads CASSEVSLDEQFF. The CDR3, as DNA: TGCGCCAGCAGTGAAGTTAGCTTGGATGAGCAGTTCTTC.

The chain has TRBV14 and TRBJ2-7; D might be TRBD2 (5 bases). The CDR3 loop spans 14 amino acids. Germline loops: CDR1 SGHDN, CDR2 FVKESK. V was pared by 3 bases and J by 2 bases, with 11 bases between. CDR3 amino acids: CASSHERTAYEQYF. CDR3 sequence (DNA): TGTGCCAGCAGCCACGAAAGGACTGCCTACGAGCAGTACTTC.

The chain uses TRBV27 and TRBJ2-3, with D possibly called TRBD1 or TRBD2 (6 bases each). The CDR3 length is 16 residues. CDR1 is MNHEY and CDR2 is SMNVEV in the germline V gene (reference sequence). Trimming left V 2 bases short and J 0 bases short, with 12 bases between. As DNA, the CDR3 is TGTGCCAGCAGTTTAAGCCGGGGGCCTAGCACAGATACGCAGTATTTT. It is translated as CASSLSRGPSTDTQYF.

This chain links TRBV9 with TRBJ2-7; D is uncertain. This CDR3 is 14 amino acids long. Trimming removed 0 bases from V and 7 bases from J, with 14 bases in between. Germline CDR1 reads SGDLS; CDR2 reads YYNGEE. The CDR3 DNA is TGTGCCAGCAGCGTAGGGGATCCAAAGTGGGAGCAGTACTTC. This codes for CASSVGDPKWEQYF.

The DNA for the CDR3 is TGCGCCAGCAGCCAAGGCCAGGGGCCCGGCAATGAGCAGTTCTTC. It yields the protein CASSQGQGPGNEQFF. The J gene is TRBJ2-1, the V gene TRBV4-1; TRBD1 might be the D (6 bases). This CDR3 has 15 residues. Trimming took off 1 base at V and 6 bases at J, with 13 bases between the two ends. Germline V lookup: CDR1 MGHRA, CDR2 YSYEKL.

The chain is built from TRBV6-5 and TRBJ2-1; no reliable D call. Between the trimmed V and J ends, which lost 1 base and 6 bases, there was a span of 10 bases. CDR1 is MNHEY and CDR2 is SVGAGI in the germline V gene. The CDR3 totals 14 residues. The CDR3 sequence is CASSYYMATNEQFF. DNA for the CDR3: TGTGCCAGCAGTTACTATATGGCTACCAATGAGCAGTTCTTC.

The chain is built from TRBV7-2 and TRBJ2-1, with TRBD1 matching over 9 bases. The CDR3 has 18 residues. V shed 4 bases, J shed 0 bases, and the junction held 10 bases outside the gene matches. Looked up from germline, CDR1 is SGHTA and CDR2 is FQGNSA. The chain's CDR3 is CASSSILQGAFSYNEQFF. The CDR3 bases are TGTGCCAGCAGCTCCATACTACAGGGGGCTTTCTCCTACAATGAGCAGTTCTTC.

The V call is TRBV29-1, the J call TRBJ2-2; 8 bases are a match to TRBD2. Germline V gene lookup returns CDR1 SQVTM and CDR2 ANQGSEA. The V and J ends lost 1 base and 8 bases, in that order; junction bases with no gene match: 9. CDR3 length: 15 amino acids. The CDR3 spells CSVEVPTSGGGELFF. CDR3 in DNA: TGCAGCGTTGAAGTCCCCACTAGCGGTGGGGGGGAGCTGTTTTTT.

The V gene is TRBV4-3, the J gene TRBJ2-7; 9 bases align to TRBD1. The V and J ends lost 3 bases and 1 base, in that order; junction bases with no gene match: 10. This CDR3 region has 17 residues. Germline V gene data show CDR1 as LGHNA and CDR2 as YSLEER. The CDR3 region has the DNA TGCGCCAGCAGCCATGACACCTCCGGGACAGGGTCCTACGAGCAGTACTTC. Protein sequence: CASSHDTSGTGSYEQYF.

This clone was seen once. The chain links TRBV2 to TRBJ2-3; weak D call: TRBD2 (6 bases). The CDR3 spans 13 residues. Germline V gene sequence: CDR1 SNHLY, CDR2 FYNNEI. Trimming stripped 7 bases from V and 15 bases from J, with 23 bases between. The CDR3 bases are TGTGCCAGCATCCTGGGAGGCGGCCTAAGGGAATATTTT. It specifies CASILGGGLREYF.

In this sample, this clone turned up a few times. The chain recombines TRBV25-1 with TRBJ1-1; D might be TRBD1 (5 bases). The V gene lost 8 bases and the J gene lost 5 bases, with 12 bases spanning the gap. This CDR3 region has 12 residues. In germline, CDR1 is MGHDK, CDR2 SYGVNS. The CDR3 nucleotides are TGTGCCAGCCAGGGAATGTGGACTGAAGCTTTCTTT. Protein: CASQGMWTEAFF.

Turning to this clone: This sample includes further DNA sequences coding for the same CDR3. The CDR3 region is CASSLGTTSTDTQYF. In DNA form, the CDR3 reads TGTGCCAGCAGTTTAGGGACTACCTCCACAGATACGCAGTATTTT. The chain joins TRBV27 to TRBJ2-3, with TRBD2 matching over 7 bases. The CDR3 consists of 15 residues. The J segment lost 2 bases and the V segment lost 2 bases, leaving 4 bases of the junction unmatched. Germline values: CDR1 MNHEY, CDR2 SMNVEV (reference sequence).

This clone was seen just once. This chain links TRBV27 with TRBJ2-7; 11 bases line up with TRBD2. The CDR3 runs to 16 residues. The V gene's germline CDR1 is MNHEY and CDR2 SMNVEV (reference sequence). The V and J ends lost 5 bases and 3 bases, in that order; junction bases with no gene match: 9. DNA for the CDR3: TGTGCCAGCAGTCCGCTCACAGGGACTAGCGGCTACGAGCAGTACTTC. Its protein product is CASSPLTGTSGYEQYF.

There are a few counts of this clone. This rearrangement joins TRBV6-5 to TRBJ1-5; D gene uncertain. The CDR3 sequence is 14 residues long. The germline V gene encodes CDR1 MNHEY and CDR2 SVGAGI. V lost 0 bases, J lost 5 bases, and 8 bases lay in between. The CDR3 DNA sequence: TGTGCCAGCAGTTACTCGGATTCCGATCAGCCCCAGCATTTT. This sequence encodes CASSYSDSDQPQHF.

This rearrangement joins TRBV27 to TRBJ2-7; D could derive from TRBD1 or TRBD2 (5 bases each). Between the trimmed V and J ends, which lost 5 bases and 3 bases, there was a span of 17 bases. Germline V gene sequence: CDR1 MNHEY, CDR2 SMNVEV (reference sequence). CDR3 length equals 15 residues. Written as DNA, the CDR3 is TGTGCCAGCAGTCTCTTTGGGGGACCAGGCTACGAGCAGTACTTC. This sequence encodes CASSLFGGPGYEQYF.

This clone was found once. In DNA, the CDR3 is TGCGCCAGCAGCCAAGACCCCCCCGACGAGGGCTTTGGGGATGAGCAGTTCTTC. Its protein is CASSQDPPDEGFGDEQFF. The genes are TRBV4-3 and TRBJ2-1; perhaps TRBD2 as D (5 bases). Germline V CDR1 and CDR2: LGHNA, YSLEER. The CDR3 spans 18 residues. Trimming left V 0 bases short and J 8 bases short, with 23 bases between.

The chain joins TRBV5-1 to TRBJ2-7; D tentatively reads TRBD1 or TRBD2 (5 bases each). Per the germline V gene, CDR1 is SGHRS and CDR2 is YFSETQ. The length of the CDR3 is 16 residues. Deletions cut 1 base from V and 3 bases from J, with 17 bases between. The CDR3 coding sequence is TGCGCCAGCAGCTTGTACTGGGGGACGGATTTCTACGAGCAGTACTTC. Its translation: CASSLYWGTDFYEQYF.

CDR3 bases: TGTGCCAGCAGCTTGCGGGACCGCTCCTACGAGCAGTACTTC. It yields the protein CASSLRDRSYEQYF. The chain recombines TRBV5-4 with TRBJ2-7, with D perhaps TRBD1 or TRBD2 (5 bases each). Per germline, CDR1 SGHNT and CDR2 YYREEE (reference sequence). V was shortened by 1 base and J by 0 bases, with 8 bases between the two germline ends. The CDR3 sequence is 14 residues long. Supplemented by reference TRBV5-4 and TRBJ2-7, the full variable domain reads ETGVTQSPTHLIKTRGQQVTLRCSSQSGHNTVSWYQQALGQGPQFIFQYYREEENGRGNFPPRFSGLQFPNYSSELNVNALELDDSALYLCASSLRDRSYEQYFGPGTRLTVT.

The V and J genes are TRBV9 and TRBJ1-2; 7 bases agree with TRBD1. The V segment lost 4 bases and the J segment 6 bases; nucleotides outside the gene matches: 9. CDR3 length: 14 amino acids. Germline V gene sequence: CDR1 SGDLS, CDR2 YYNGEE. DNA of the CDR3: TGTGCCAGCAGCCCCTCGACAGGGTTAGATGGCTACACCTTC. Translated, it gives CASSPSTGLDGYTF.

This clone was detected only once. In nucleotides, the CDR3 is TGTGCCAGCAGCTATGGGTCGTCCTACAATGAGCAGTTCTTC. It specifies CASSYGSSYNEQFF. The rearrangement uses TRBV5-6 and TRBJ2-1; D unresolved. The germline CDR1 and CDR2 sequences are SGHDT and YYEEEE. This CDR3 region has 14 residues. The V end lost 3 bases, the J end lost 1 base, and 8 bases lay between the germline ends.

This clone was counted once. The same CDR3 also results from other DNA sequences found in this sample. The chain employs TRBV7-9 and TRBJ1-2, with 11 bases aligning to TRBD1. In germline, CDR1 is SEHNR, CDR2 FQNEAQ (reference sequence). V trimming: 1 base; J trimming: 8 bases; junction bases outside the gene matches: 3. CDR3 length: 14 residues. DNA of the CDR3: TGTGCCAGCAGCTTAGGGACAGGGGGCGAAGGCTACACCTTC. Protein: CASSLGTGGEGYTF.

This clone was recorded only once. Within the sample, other DNA sequences also encode this same CDR3. The chain carries TRBV11-2 and TRBJ2-1; no clear D. V lost 4 bases and J lost 7, with 8 bases in between. The CDR3 runs to 12 residues. The germline CDR1 and CDR2 sequences are SGHAT and FQNNGV. The CDR3 is CASSSLGNEQFF. CDR3 DNA sequence: TGTGCCAGCAGCTCCCTAGGAAATGAGCAGTTCTTC.

The chain carries TRBV27 and TRBJ2-3; D may be TRBD2 (5 bases). Trimming cost V 6 bases and J 1 base, with 11 bases left between them. The germline gives CDR1 MNHEY, CDR2 SMNVEV (reference sequence). CDR3 length: 14 residues. The CDR3 sequence is CASSRNGGTDTQYF. The DNA of the CDR3 is TGTGCCAGCAGCCGGAACGGGGGCACAGATACGCAGTATTTT.

In the case of this clone: Other DNA sequences in this specimen translate into the identical CDR3. The J gene is TRBJ2-7, the V gene TRBV13; D is possibly TRBD1 or TRBD2 (5 bases each). The CDR3 has 13 residues. Looked up from germline, CDR1 is PRHDT and CDR2 is FYEKMQ (reference sequence). V shed 3 bases and J shed 4 bases, with 10 bases lying between them. DNA for the CDR3: TGTGCCAGCAGCTTCAGGGAGTCGTACGAGCAGTACTTC. It codes for CASSFRESYEQYF.

The chain joins TRBV5-1 to TRBJ2-2, with 8 bases matching TRBD2. V shed 0 bases, J shed 7 bases, and the junction held 8 bases outside the gene matches. Germline CDR1 SGHRS, CDR2 YFSETQ. CDR3 length equals 16 residues. The CDR3 nucleotides read TGCGCCAGCAGCTTGGGAGCGGGGGTGCTGAGCGGGGAGCTGTTTTTT. This gives the protein CASSLGAGVLSGELFF. The whole variable domain, filled in from reference TRBV5-1 and TRBJ2-2, reads KAGVTQTPRYLIKTRGQQVTLSCSPISGHRSVSWYQQTPGQGLQFLFEYFSETQRNKGNFPGRFSGRQFSNSRSEMNVSTLELGDSALYLCASSLGAGVLSGELFFGEGSRLTVL.

V and J are TRBV30 and TRBJ2-7, with D tentatively TRBD1 (5 bases). The CDR3 runs 11 residues. V lost 0 bases, J lost 6 bases, and 6 bases lay in between. Germline V gives CDR1 GTSNPN, CDR2 SVGIG (reference sequence). CDR3 nucleotides: TGTGCCTGGAGTGTAACAGGCGAGCAGTACTTC. It translates to CAWSVTGEQYF. Based on the CDR3 plus reference TRBV30 and TRBJ2-7, the full variable domain is SQTIHQWPATLVQPVGSPLSLECTVEGTSNPNLYWYRQAAGRGLQLLFYSVGIGQISSEVPQNLSASRPQDRQFILSSKKLLLSDSGFYLCAWSVTGEQYFGPGTRLTVT.